The sequence of this T cell receptor (beta chain) was determined in a study of blood T cell repertoires in COVID-19. Study background: PBMCs, B-cell-depleted T cells, or T cells were the source of the cDNA or gDNA that made up the material.

This CDR3 is built from 14 residues. V was pared by 4 bases and J by 8 bases, with 14 bases between. Germline CDR1 MGHRA, CDR2 YSYEKL. A few counts support this clone. Followed longitudinally, the Seattle patients had been enrolled during active infection. As handled by the study authors: From reference gene primer amplification, estimates of nucleated cell counts were derived. Clones were sequenced by immunoSEQ multiplex PCR, and TCRdb holds only the in-frame ones, with some missing. V, J and clone size derive from that table, while D and trimming were established from the DNA sequence. The data hold 150,000 to 200,000 clones, with around 84% observed a single time.

Input material: peripheral blood. This receptor was taken from a woman in her 70s with COVID-19, enrolled during active disease. This chain connects TRBV4-1 to TRBJ1-4; no firm D call. CDR3: CASSLPGNREKLFF. The CDR3 bases are TGCGCCAGCAGCCTCCCCGGGAACCGGGAAAAACTGTTTTTT.